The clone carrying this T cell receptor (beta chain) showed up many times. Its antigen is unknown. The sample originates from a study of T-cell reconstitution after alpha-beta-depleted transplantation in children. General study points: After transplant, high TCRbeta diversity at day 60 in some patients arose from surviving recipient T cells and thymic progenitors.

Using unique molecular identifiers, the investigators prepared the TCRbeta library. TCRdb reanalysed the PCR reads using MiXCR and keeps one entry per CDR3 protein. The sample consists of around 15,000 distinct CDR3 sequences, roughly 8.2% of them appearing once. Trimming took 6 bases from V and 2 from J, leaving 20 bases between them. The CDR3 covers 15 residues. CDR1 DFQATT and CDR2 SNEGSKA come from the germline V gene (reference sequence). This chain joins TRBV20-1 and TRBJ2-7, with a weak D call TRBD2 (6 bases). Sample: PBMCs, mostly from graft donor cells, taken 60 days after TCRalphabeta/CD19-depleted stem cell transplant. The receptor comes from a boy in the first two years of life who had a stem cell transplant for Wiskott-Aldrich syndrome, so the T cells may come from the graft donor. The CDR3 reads CSARHRLATPYEQYF. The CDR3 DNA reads TGCAGTGCCCGTCATAGGCTAGCGACCCCCTACGAGCAGTACTTC.